This TCR beta chain was captured by sequencing in a study of blood T cell repertoires in COVID-19. Study as a whole: Samples came from the United States, Italy and Spain, spanning acute and convalescent COVID-19. The analysed material was cDNA or gDNA that came from T cells, B-cell-depleted T cells, or PBMCs.

In the source study's methods: How many nucleated cells were present was estimated from reference gene primer amplification. Clones were read by immunoSEQ multiplex PCR, and TCRdb kept only the in-frame ones, dropping some. The DNA was the basis for D and trimming; V, J and clone size are from that table. The table has about 130,000 clones, 85% to 90% seen once. The CDR3 contains 14 residues. V dropped 0 bases and J dropped 4; count of bases not matched to a gene: 0. CDR1 and CDR2 from the germline V gene are SGDLS and YYNGEE. The TCR sequence derives from a woman aged 80 or older with acute or convalescent COVID-19. The sequenced material came from peripheral blood. The chain recombines TRBV9 with TRBJ1-3; 8 nucleotides match TRBD1. CDR3 residues: CASSVGDRGNTIYF. CDR3 sequence (DNA): TGTGCCAGCAGCGTAGGGGACAGGGGAAACACCATATATTTT.